The 17 T cell receptor beta chains given below trace back to one sample, sequenced in a study of vaccination effects on CD4 cells after COVID-19. This table comes from immunoSEQ multiplex PCR, and its TCRdb copy is limited to in-frame clones, with some not included. The table records fewer than 55,000 clones, 79% of them present only once. No antigens are known for them. Ahead of sequencing, the ViraFEST assay grew antigen-specific CD4+ T cells using viral peptide pools. It was after approximately 11 days of culture that CD4+ T cells were isolated. Vaccine recipients lacked prior SARS-CoV-2 infection and had negative nucleocapsid antibodies. This specimen was CD4+ T cells from PBMCs cultured with HCoV-OC43 spike peptides, taken before COVID-19 vaccination. Subset: HCoV-OC43 spike overlapping peptide pool stimulation. These receptors were obtained from a human donor who received a COVID-19 vaccine.

This clone came up a few times. This chain joins TRBV2 and TRBJ2-2, with D possibly matching TRBD1 (5 bases). This CDR3 comprises 14 residues. Trimming pared 7 bases from V and 4 bases from J, leaving 13 bases between. CDR1 is SNHLY and CDR2 is FYNNEI in the germline V gene. CDR3 in amino acids: CASIVSRATGELFF. For the CDR3, the DNA is TGTGCCAGCATCGTATCCAGGGCCACCGGGGAGCTGTTTTTT. The whole variable domain, filled in from reference TRBV2 and TRBJ2-2, reads EPEVTQTPSHQVTQMGQEVILRCVPISNHLYFYWYRQILGQKVEFLVSFYNNEISEKSEIFDDQFSVERPDGSNFTLKIRSTKLEDSAMYFCASIVSRATGELFFGEGSRLTVL.

The gene calls are TRBV7-3 and TRBJ2-1; the D call may be TRBD1 or TRBD2 (5 bases each). CDR3 size: 15 residues. The germline V and J ends were trimmed by 3 bases and 10 bases, with 19 bases remaining between them. Germline CDR1 is SGHTA and CDR2 is FQGTGA. CDR3 in amino acids: CASSLIPGTPEEQFF. In nucleotides, the CDR3 is TGTGCCAGCAGCTTGATTCCTGGGACGCCGGAGGAGCAGTTCTTC. The complete variable domain, with remaining parts taken from reference TRBV7-3 and TRBJ2-1, reads GAGVSQTPSNKVTEKGKYVELRCDPISGHTALYWYRQSLGQGPEFLIYFQGTGAADDSGLPNDRFFAVRPEGSVSTLKIQRTERGDSAVYLCASSLIPGTPEEQFFGPGTRLTVL.

The genes are TRBV5-4 and TRBJ2-3, with D uncertain. The CDR3 has 12 amino acids. The germline V and J ends were trimmed by 2 bases and 3 bases, with 4 bases remaining between them. Germline CDR1 SGHNT, CDR2 YYREEE (reference sequence). The CDR3 DNA reads TGTGCCAGCAGCTTTCAAACAGATACGCAGTATTTT. Translation: CASSFQTDTQYF. The full variable domain, completed using reference TRBV5-4 and TRBJ2-3, is ETGVTQSPTHLIKTRGQQVTLRCSSQSGHNTVSWYQQALGQGPQFIFQYYREEENGRGNFPPRFSGLQFPNYSSELNVNALELDDSALYLCASSFQTDTQYFGPGTRLTVL.

The sample holds one count of this clone. The chain couples TRBV7-8 to TRBJ2-7, with TRBD1 as a possible D gene (6 bases). Trimming removed 5 bases from V and 2 bases from J, with 16 bases in between. In germline, CDR1 is SGHVS, CDR2 FQNEAQ. This CDR3 is built from 15 residues. The CDR3: CASSLRGTQTYEQYV. The CDR3 DNA reads as TGTGCCAGCAGCCTTAGAGGGACACAGACCTACGAGCAGTACGTC.

The CDR3 region is CAISGNGDSPLHF. CDR3 sequence (DNA): TGTGCCATCAGTGGAAATGGTGATTCACCCCTCCACTTT. The chain is built from TRBV10-3 and TRBJ1-6; no reliable D call. The CDR3 is 13 residues long. Germline CDR1 ENHRY, CDR2 SYGVKD. V lost 4 bases to trimming and J lost 8 bases, with 9 bases between them.

V usage is TRBV9 and J usage is TRBJ2-5, with 11 positions matching TRBD2. V dropped 0 bases and J dropped 5; count of bases not matched to a gene: 6. CDR1 and CDR2 (germline): SGDLS, YYNGEE. The CDR3 contains 16 residues. CDR3 residues: CASSVGSGGALETQYF. Written as DNA, the CDR3 is TGTGCCAGCAGCGTAGGTAGCGGGGGGGCCCTGGAGACCCAGTACTTC.

This chain links TRBV5-8 with TRBJ2-3; 11 bases map to TRBD2. CDR1 SGHTS and CDR2 YDEGEE come from the germline V gene. The junction had 10 bases not matched to a gene; V was cut back by 7 bases and J by 0 bases. This CDR3 contains 17 residues. The CDR3 reads CASPWLAGGPSTDTQYF. CDR3 coding DNA: TGTGCCAGCCCTTGGCTAGCGGGGGGACCTAGCACAGATACGCAGTATTTT.

The chain couples TRBV5-8 to TRBJ2-7; a possible D gene is TRBD1 (5 bases). CDR1 and CDR2 (germline): SGHTS, YDEGEE. Trimming took 0 bases from V and 3 from J, leaving 19 bases between them. This CDR3 has 17 residues. Here the CDR3 DNA reads TGTGCCAGCAGCTTGGGCAGGATAGCAGGGTACAACTACGAGCAGTACGTC. This translates into CASSLGRIAGYNYEQYV.

J is TRBJ1-2 and V is TRBV5-1, with no clear D. CDR3 length: 14 amino acids. Germline CDR1 reads SGHRS; CDR2 reads YFSETQ. Between the trimmed V and J ends, which lost 0 bases and 2 bases, there was a span of 8 bases. The CDR3 region is CASSLAQMNYGYTF. The CDR3 DNA is TGCGCCAGCAGCTTGGCCCAGATGAACTATGGCTACACCTTC.

The J gene is TRBJ2-6, the V gene TRBV6-1, with D maybe TRBD1 (5 bases). This CDR3 has 19 residues. CDR1 MNHNS and CDR2 SASEGT come from the germline V gene. Trimming left V 6 bases short and J 0 bases short, with 21 bases between. The DNA for the CDR3 is TGTGCCAGCAGCGAATCCTCAGGGTCCTCGTTCTCTGGGGCCAACGTCCTGACTTTC. Protein sequence: CASSESSGSSFSGANVLTF.

The genes are TRBV30 and TRBJ2-3; tentatively, D is TRBD1 or TRBD2 (5 bases each). Germline loops: CDR1 GTSNPN, CDR2 SVGIG (reference sequence). Trimming shortened V by 2 bases and J by 4 bases, and 13 bases separated the two germline ends. This CDR3 has 14 residues. The CDR3 loop is CAWSWGSRPDTQYF. The CDR3 coding sequence is TGTGCCTGGAGTTGGGGGAGTAGACCAGATACGCAGTATTTT.

The chain has TRBV24-1 and TRBJ2-3; D not certain. Trimming removed 9 bases from V and 3 bases from J, with 15 bases in between. CDR3 length: 14 amino acids. Germline CDR1 reads KGHDR; CDR2 reads SFDVKD. This CDR3 is CATEDRARTDTQYF. CDR3 coding DNA: TGTGCCACCGAAGATCGGGCCAGAACAGATACGCAGTATTTT.

The chain recombines TRBV5-1 with TRBJ2-5; 9 bases agree with TRBD2. This CDR3 has 14 amino acids. Germline CDR1 is SGHRS and CDR2 is YFSETQ. V was clipped by 4 bases and J by 6 bases; unmatched bases: 7. The CDR3 DNA reads as TGCGCCAGCAGCATCGAGCGGGGGGAAAAGACCCAGTACTTC. This encodes CASSIERGEKTQYF.

This clone was observed once. The chain is built from TRBV4-1 and TRBJ2-5, with 10 bases that match TRBD2. The V segment lost 3 bases and the J segment 4 bases; nucleotides outside the gene matches: 11. The CDR3 is made up of 17 amino acids. CDR1 MGHRA and CDR2 YSYEKL come from the germline V gene. The CDR3 DNA reads TGCGCCAGCAGCCAGGTTCTACTAGCGGGGAGGAGAGAGACCCAGTACTTC. It translates to CASSQVLLAGRRETQYF.

The chain joins TRBV5-1 to TRBJ2-5, with D tentatively TRBD2 (5 bases). CDR3 length: 15 amino acids. The germline gives CDR1 SGHRS, CDR2 YFSETQ. Trimming cost V 0 bases and J 5 bases, with 14 bases left between them. The CDR3, as DNA: TGCGCCAGCAGCTTGGAACAGAGTGTAGCGGAGACCCAGTACTTC. Translating gives CASSLEQSVAETQYF.

The gene calls are TRBV5-6 and TRBJ2-1; D might be TRBD2 (7 bases). The germline gives CDR1 SGHDT, CDR2 YYEEEE. V lost 4 bases and J lost 0, with 17 bases in between. There are 17 residues in the CDR3. The CDR3 here is CASSLWRGPDSYNEQFF. CDR3 DNA: TGTGCCAGCAGCCTTTGGCGGGGGCCCGACTCCTACAATGAGCAGTTCTTC.

This sequence joins TRBV10-3 and TRBJ2-3, with 7 bases lining up with TRBD1. This CDR3 is 14 amino acids long. Germline CDR1 reads ENHRY; CDR2 reads SYGVKD. Trimming cost V 8 bases and J 0 bases; bases outside gene matches: 5. In nucleotides, the CDR3 is TGTGCCATCCGGGACAGAGGTAGCACAGATACGCAGTATTTT. Translated: CAIRDRGSTDTQYF.